This entry features one T cell receptor beta chain sequence. Its specificity is not known. The source of the sample is a study of T cell responses to AZD1222 COVID-19 vaccine. Whole-study results and caveats: Sampling that yielded the repertoires occurred only after the peak T cell response.

This table comes from immunoSEQ multiplex PCR, and its TCRdb copy is limited to in-frame clones, with some not included. The sample carries 90,000 to 120,000 clones, 87% recorded once. With 0 bases removed from V and 1 base from J, the gap between germline ends came to 9 bases. This CDR3 region has 15 residues. CDR1 and CDR2 from the germline V gene are LGHNA and YNFKEQ. The receptor comes from an adult in good health. The V call is TRBV4-2, the J call TRBJ1-2; D not certain. The sample here was peripheral blood, taken on day 0 of AZD1222 vaccination. The CDR3 nucleotides are TGTGCCAGCAGCCAAGACGACGGTCTTAACTATGGCTACACCTTC. It translates to CASSQDDGLNYGYTF.